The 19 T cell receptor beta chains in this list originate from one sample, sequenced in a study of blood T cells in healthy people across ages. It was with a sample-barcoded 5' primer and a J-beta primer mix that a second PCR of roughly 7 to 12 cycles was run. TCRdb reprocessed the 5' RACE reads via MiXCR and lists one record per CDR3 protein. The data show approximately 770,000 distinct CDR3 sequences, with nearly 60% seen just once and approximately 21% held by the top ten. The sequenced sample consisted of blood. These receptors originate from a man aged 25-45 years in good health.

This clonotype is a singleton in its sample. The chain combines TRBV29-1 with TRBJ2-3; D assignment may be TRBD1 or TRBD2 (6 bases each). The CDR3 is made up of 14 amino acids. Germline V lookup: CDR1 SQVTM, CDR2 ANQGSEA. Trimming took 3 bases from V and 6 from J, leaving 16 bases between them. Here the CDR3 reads CSVEVTGAADTQYF. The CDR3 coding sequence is TGCAGCGTTGAGGTCACGGGGGCGGCGGATACGCAGTATTTT.

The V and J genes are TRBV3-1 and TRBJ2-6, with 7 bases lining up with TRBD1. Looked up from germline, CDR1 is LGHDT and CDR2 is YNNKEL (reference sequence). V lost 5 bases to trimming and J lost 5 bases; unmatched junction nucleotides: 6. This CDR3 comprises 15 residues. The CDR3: CASSNNRGRANVLTF. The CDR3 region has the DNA TGTGCCAGCAGCAATAACAGGGGACGGGCCAACGTCCTGACTTTC. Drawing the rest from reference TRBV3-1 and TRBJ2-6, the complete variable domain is DTAVSQTPKYLVTQMGNDKSIKCEQNLGHDTMYWYKQDSKKFLKIMFSYNNKELIINETVPNRFSPKSPDKAHLNLHINSLELGDSAVYFCASSNNRGRANVLTFGAGSRLTVL.

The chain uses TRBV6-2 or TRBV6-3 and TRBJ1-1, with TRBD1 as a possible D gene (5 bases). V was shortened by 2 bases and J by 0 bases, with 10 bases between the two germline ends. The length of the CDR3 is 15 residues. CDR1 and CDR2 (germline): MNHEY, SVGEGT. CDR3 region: CASSYDSFMNTEAFF. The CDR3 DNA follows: TGTGCCAGCAGTTACGACAGCTTCATGAACACTGAAGCTTTCTTT.

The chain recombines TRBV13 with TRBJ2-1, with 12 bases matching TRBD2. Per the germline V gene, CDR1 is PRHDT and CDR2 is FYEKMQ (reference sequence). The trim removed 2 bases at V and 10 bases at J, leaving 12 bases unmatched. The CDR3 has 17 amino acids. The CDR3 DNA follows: TGTGCCAGCAGCTTATCTAGCGGGGGGGCCAGTCTAGAAGAGCAGTTCTTC. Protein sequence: CASSLSSGGASLEEQFF.

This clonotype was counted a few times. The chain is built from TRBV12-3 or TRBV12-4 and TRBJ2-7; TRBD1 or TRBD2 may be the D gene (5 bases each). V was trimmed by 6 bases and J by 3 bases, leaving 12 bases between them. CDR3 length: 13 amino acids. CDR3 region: CASRGDGSYEQYF. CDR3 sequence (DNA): TGTGCCAGCAGAGGGGACGGTAGCTACGAGCAGTACTTC.

The CDR3 loop reads CASSLGRASETQYF. CDR3 sequence (DNA): TGTGCCAGCAGCTTAGGGAGAGCGTCAGAGACCCAGTACTTC. The rearrangement joins TRBV7-2 to TRBJ2-5, with D unclear. The V gene lost 1 base and the J gene lost 4 bases, with 10 bases spanning the gap. Germline V gene lookup returns CDR1 SGHTA and CDR2 FQGNSA. This CDR3 region has 14 residues.

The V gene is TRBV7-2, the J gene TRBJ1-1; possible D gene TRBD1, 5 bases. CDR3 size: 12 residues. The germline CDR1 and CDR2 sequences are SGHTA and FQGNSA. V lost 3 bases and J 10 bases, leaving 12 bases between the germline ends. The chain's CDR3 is CASSFGTPGAFF. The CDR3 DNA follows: TGTGCCAGCAGCTTTGGGACCCCCGGAGCTTTCTTT.

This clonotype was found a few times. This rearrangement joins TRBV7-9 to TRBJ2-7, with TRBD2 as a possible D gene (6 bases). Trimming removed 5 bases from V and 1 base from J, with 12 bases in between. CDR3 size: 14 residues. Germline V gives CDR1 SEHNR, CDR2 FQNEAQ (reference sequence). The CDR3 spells CASSGRTGSYEQYF. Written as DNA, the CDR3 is TGTGCCAGCAGCGGGAGGACTGGATCCTACGAGCAGTACTTC.

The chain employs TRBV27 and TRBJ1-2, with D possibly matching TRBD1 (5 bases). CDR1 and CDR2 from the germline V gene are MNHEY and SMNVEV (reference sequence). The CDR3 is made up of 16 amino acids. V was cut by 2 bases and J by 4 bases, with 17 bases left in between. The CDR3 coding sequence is TGTGCCAGCAGTTTAGCGGGTGACAGAGCCTCCTATGGCTACACCTTC. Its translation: CASSLAGDRASYGYTF.

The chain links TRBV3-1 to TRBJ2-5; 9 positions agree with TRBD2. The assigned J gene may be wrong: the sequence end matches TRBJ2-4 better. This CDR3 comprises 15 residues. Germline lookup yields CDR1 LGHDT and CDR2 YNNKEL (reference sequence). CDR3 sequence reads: CASSQALAGINIQYF. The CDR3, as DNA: TGTGCCAGCAGCCAAGCCCTAGCGGGGATAAACATTCAGTACTTC.

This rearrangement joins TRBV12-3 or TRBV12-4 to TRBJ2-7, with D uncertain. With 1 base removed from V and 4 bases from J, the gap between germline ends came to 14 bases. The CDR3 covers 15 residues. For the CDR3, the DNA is TGTGCCAGCAGTTTAGGAGGTTACATCTCATACGAGCAGTACTTC. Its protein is CASSLGGYISYEQYF.

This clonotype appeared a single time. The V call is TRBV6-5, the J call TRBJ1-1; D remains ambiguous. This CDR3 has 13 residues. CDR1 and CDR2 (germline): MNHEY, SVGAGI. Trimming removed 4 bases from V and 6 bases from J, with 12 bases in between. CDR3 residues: CASSSSRTSEAFF. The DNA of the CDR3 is TGTGCCAGCAGTTCCTCTCGGACCTCTGAAGCTTTCTTT.

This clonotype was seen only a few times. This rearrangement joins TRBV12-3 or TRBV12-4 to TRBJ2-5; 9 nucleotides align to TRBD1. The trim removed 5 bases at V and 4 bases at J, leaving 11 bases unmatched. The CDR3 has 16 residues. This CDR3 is CASSPGTGRSGETQYF. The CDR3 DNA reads TGTGCCAGCAGTCCCGGGACAGGGAGGTCGGGAGAGACCCAGTACTTC.

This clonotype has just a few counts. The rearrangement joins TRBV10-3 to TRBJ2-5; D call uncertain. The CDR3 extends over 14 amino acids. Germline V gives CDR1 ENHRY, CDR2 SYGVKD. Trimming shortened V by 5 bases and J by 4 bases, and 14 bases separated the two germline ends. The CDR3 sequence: CAISLDLGGETQYF. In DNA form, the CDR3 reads TGTGCCATCAGTCTTGACTTGGGCGGAGAGACCCAGTACTTC.

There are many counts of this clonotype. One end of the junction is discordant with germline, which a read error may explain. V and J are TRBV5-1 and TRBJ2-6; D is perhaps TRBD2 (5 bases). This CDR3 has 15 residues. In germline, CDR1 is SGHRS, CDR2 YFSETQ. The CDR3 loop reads CASSLGDSGANVLTF. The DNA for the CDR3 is TGTGCCAGCAGCCTGGGAGACTCTGGGGCCAACGTCCTGACTTTC.

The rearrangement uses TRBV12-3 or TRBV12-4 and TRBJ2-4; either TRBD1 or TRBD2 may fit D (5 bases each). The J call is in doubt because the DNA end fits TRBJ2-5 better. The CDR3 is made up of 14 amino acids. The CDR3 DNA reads TGTGCCAGCAGCCAACGGGACGATCAAGAGACCCAGTACTTC. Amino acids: CASSQRDDQETQYF.

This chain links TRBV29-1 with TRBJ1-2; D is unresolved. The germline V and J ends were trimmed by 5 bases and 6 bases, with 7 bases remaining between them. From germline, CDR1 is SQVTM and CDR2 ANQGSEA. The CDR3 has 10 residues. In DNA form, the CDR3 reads TGCAGCGTTTTGACGGATGGCTACACCTTC. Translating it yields CSVLTDGYTF.

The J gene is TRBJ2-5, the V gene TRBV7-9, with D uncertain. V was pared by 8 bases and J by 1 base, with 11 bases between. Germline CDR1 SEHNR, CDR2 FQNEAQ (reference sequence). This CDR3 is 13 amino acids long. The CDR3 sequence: CASGTEFQETQYF. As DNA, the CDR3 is TGTGCCAGCGGAACAGAATTCCAAGAGACCCAGTACTTC. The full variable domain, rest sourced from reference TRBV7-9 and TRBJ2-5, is DTGVSQNPRHKITKRGQNVTFRCDPISEHNRLYWYRQTLGQGPEFLTYFQNEAQLEKSRLLSDRFSAERPKGSFSTLEIQRTEQGDSAMYLCASGTEFQETQYFGPGTRLLVL.

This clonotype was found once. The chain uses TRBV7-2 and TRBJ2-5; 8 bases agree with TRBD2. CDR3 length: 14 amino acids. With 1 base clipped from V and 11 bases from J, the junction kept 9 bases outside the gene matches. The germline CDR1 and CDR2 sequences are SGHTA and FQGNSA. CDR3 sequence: CASSLDGGADEQYF. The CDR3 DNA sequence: TGTGCCAGCAGCTTAGACGGGGGGGCGGATGAGCAGTACTTC.